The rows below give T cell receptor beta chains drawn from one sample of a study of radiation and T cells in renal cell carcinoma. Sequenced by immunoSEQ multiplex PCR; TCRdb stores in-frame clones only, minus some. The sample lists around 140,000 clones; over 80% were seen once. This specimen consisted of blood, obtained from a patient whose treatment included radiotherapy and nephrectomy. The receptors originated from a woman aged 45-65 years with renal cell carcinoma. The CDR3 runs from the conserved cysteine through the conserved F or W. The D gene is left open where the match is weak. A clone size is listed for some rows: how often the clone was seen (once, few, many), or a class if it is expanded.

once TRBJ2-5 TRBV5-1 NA CASSALTGYQETQYF TGCGCCAGCAGCGCACTAACAGGGTACCAAGAGACCCAGTACTTC
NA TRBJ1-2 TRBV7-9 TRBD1 CASSIQNRPQGAGYTF TGTGCCAGCAGCATCCAAAACCGGCCGCAGGGGGCAGGCTACACCTTC
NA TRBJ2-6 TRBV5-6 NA CASSLLGTGANVLTF TGTGCCAGCAGCTTGCTGGGTACTGGGGCCAACGTCCTGACTTTC
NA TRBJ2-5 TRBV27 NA CASSGSGKTQYF TGTGCCAGCAGTGGGTCTGGGAAGACCCAGTACTTC
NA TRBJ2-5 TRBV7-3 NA CASSLTRRETQYF TGTGCCAGCAGCTTAACCCGGCGGGAGACCCAGTACTTC
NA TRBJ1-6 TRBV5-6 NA CASSPVNSPLHF TGTGCCAGCAGCCCCGTCAATTCACCCCTCCACTTT
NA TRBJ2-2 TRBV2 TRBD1 CASTRDRGYTGELFF TGTGCCAGCACCAGGGACAGGGGGTACACCGGGGAGCTGTTTTTT
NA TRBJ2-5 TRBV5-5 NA CASSLGGGETQYF TGTGCCAGCAGCCTGGGGGGAGGAGAGACCCAGTACTTC
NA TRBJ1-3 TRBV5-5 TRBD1 CASSPGTATSYSGNTIYF TGTGCCAGCAGCCCCGGGACAGCCACATCTTACTCTGGAAACACCATATATTTT
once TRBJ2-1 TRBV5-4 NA CASSLEVQGWHEQFF TGTGCCAGCAGCTTGGAGGTACAGGGATGGCATGAGCAGTTCTTC
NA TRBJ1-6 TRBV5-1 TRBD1 CASSLTGDSSPLHF TGCGCCAGCAGCTTGACCGGGGACAGTTCACCCCTCCACTTT
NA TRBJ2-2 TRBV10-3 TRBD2 CAITPGLGSTGELFF TGTGCCATCACCCCGGGACTAGGGTCCACCGGGGAGCTGTTTTTT
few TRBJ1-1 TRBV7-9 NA CASSLGGPAAPEAFF TGTGCCAGCAGCTTAGGGGGCCCTGCCGCCCCTGAAGCTTTCTTT
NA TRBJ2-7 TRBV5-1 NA CASSLGAGLDYEQYF TGCGCCAGCAGCTTGGGGGCGGGATTGGACTACGAGCAGTACTTC
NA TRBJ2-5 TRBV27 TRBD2 CASSGLAGGFETQYF TGTGCCAGCAGCGGACTAGCGGGAGGATTCGAGACCCAGTACTTC
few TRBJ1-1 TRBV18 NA CASPTGNTEAFF TGTGCCAGCCCGACAGGAAACACTGAAGCTTTCTTT
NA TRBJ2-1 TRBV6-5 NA CASSYSSGSYNEQFF TGTGCCAGCAGTTACTCTAGCGGCTCCTACAATGAGCAGTTCTTC
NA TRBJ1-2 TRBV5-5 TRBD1 CASSLQGAGNYGYTF TGTGCCAGCAGCTTACAGGGGGCAGGAAACTATGGCTACACCTTC
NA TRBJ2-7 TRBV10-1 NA CASSESGMGPYEQYF TGCGCCAGCAGTGAGTCAGGTATGGGCCCCTACGAGCAGTACTTC
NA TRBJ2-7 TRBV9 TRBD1 CASSVAGQGAYEQYF TGTGCCAGCAGCGTCGCGGGACAGGGGGCCTACGAGCAGTACTTC